The 17 T cell receptor beta chains below were found in one sample sequenced in a study of T-cell reconstitution after alpha-beta-depleted transplantation in children. Preparation of the TCRbeta library involved a method that used unique molecular identifiers. MiXCR, applied by TCRdb to the PCR reads, yields one record per CDR3 protein. The data hold 450,000 to 550,000 distinct CDR3 sequences, with about an eighth observed a single time. The source was PBMCs, mostly from graft donor cells, collected 180 days after TCRalphabeta/CD19-depleted stem cell transplant. All receptors come from a female patient between 2 and 15 years old who had a stem cell transplant for aplastic anemia, so the T cells may come from the graft donor.

This clonotype has just a few counts. The chain combines TRBV6-5 with TRBJ2-5; D ambiguous. The ends were cut back, 2 bases at V and 1 base at J, with 5 bases in the middle. This CDR3 comprises 13 residues. Germline values: CDR1 MNHEY, CDR2 SVGAGI. The CDR3 region has the DNA TGTGCCAGCAGTTACGACTCCCAAGAGACCCAGTACTTC. Protein: CASSYDSQETQYF.

The gene calls are TRBV5-1 and TRBJ2-3; TRBD2 might be the D (6 bases). This CDR3 is built from 15 residues. V gave up 4 bases and J gave up 3 bases, with 15 bases separating them. In germline, CDR1 is SGHRS, CDR2 YFSETQ. The CDR3 DNA sequence: TGCGCCAGCAGCACATCGACTAGTGGAACAGATACGCAGTATTTT. This sequence encodes CASSTSTSGTDTQYF.

In this sample, this clonotype turned up a few times. This chain joins TRBV7-9 and TRBJ1-3; weak D call: TRBD1 (6 bases). V dropped 4 bases and J dropped 0 bases, with 10 bases sitting between them. Germline V lookup: CDR1 SEHNR, CDR2 FQNEAQ (reference sequence). The CDR3 has 15 residues. The CDR3 nucleotides are TGTGCCAGCAGCTCAGGACAGAGCTCTGGAAACACCATATATTTT. This sequence encodes CASSSGQSSGNTIYF. Complete variable domain (other parts from reference TRBV7-9 and TRBJ1-3): DTGVSQNPRHKITKRGQNVTFRCDPISEHNRLYWYRQTLGQGPEFLTYFQNEAQLEKSRLLSDRFSAERPKGSFSTLEIQRTEQGDSAMYLCASSSGQSSGNTIYFGEGSWLTVV.

The table lists this clonotype with a few counts. J is TRBJ1-5 and V is TRBV6-4, with 9 positions matching TRBD1. Germline CDR1 is MRHNA and CDR2 is SNTAGT. V gave up 5 bases and J gave up 5 bases; unmatched junction bases: 16. The CDR3 consists of 18 residues. This CDR3 is CASSPGQGRDRIYQPQHF. The CDR3 DNA sequence: TGTGCCAGCAGTCCAGGACAGGGGAGGGATCGGATTTATCAGCCCCAGCATTTT.

V is TRBV10-3 and J is TRBJ2-5, with 8 nucleotides matching TRBD2. This CDR3 comprises 17 residues. Trimming removed 4 bases from V and 12 bases from J; junction bases left unmatched: 22. Germline CDR1 and CDR2: ENHRY and SYGVKD. CDR3 nucleotides: TGTGCCATCAGTGGATACGTGGCGGGAGGCCGGGCAGGGGCGAAGTACTTC. It encodes CAISGYVAGGRAGAKYF.

This clonotype has just a few counts. The rearrangement joins TRBV18 to TRBJ2-4; 7 bases fit TRBD2. Trimming removed 3 bases from V and 0 bases from J; junction bases left unmatched: 8. The CDR3 length is 17 residues. CDR1 is KGHSH and CDR2 is LQKENI in the germline V gene. The CDR3: CASSPPTSSLAKNIQYF. For the CDR3, the DNA is TGTGCCAGCTCACCTCCGACTAGCAGTCTAGCCAAAAACATTCAGTACTTC.

This clonotype was picked up many times. The genes are TRBV20-1 and TRBJ1-1; D perhaps matches TRBD1 (6 bases). V lost 6 bases and J 2 bases, leaving 10 bases between the germline ends. The CDR3 is 12 amino acids. Germline V gene lookup returns CDR1 DFQATT and CDR2 SNEGSKA (reference sequence). CDR3 in amino acids: CSAADSNTEAFF. Here the CDR3 DNA reads TGCAGTGCAGCGGACAGTAACACTGAAGCTTTCTTT.

This clonotype turned up a few times. The rearrangement links TRBV5-5 to TRBJ2-7; perhaps TRBD1 as D (5 bases). Trimming took off 0 bases at V and 6 bases at J, with 13 bases between the two ends. CDR1 SGHKS and CDR2 YYEKEE come from the germline V gene (reference sequence). The CDR3 sequence is 14 residues long. The CDR3 nucleotides read TGTGCCAGCAGCTTGGTACCAGGGCCGGGCGAGCAGTACGTC. Protein sequence: CASSLVPGPGEQYV.

The chain carries TRBV15 and TRBJ2-7; the D is unclear. Trimming shortened V by 4 bases and J by 0 bases, and 13 bases separated the two germline ends. The CDR3 spans 15 residues. In germline, CDR1 is LNHNV, CDR2 YYDKDF (reference sequence). CDR3 DNA: TGTGCCACCAGCACCGATTACCTCTACTCCTACGAGCAGTACTTC. Translation gives CATSTDYLYSYEQYF.

Many counts were recorded for this clonotype. The genes are TRBV6-6 and TRBJ2-7; D is perhaps TRBD1 (7 bases). In germline, CDR1 is MNHNY, CDR2 SVGAGI (reference sequence). The CDR3 sequence is 14 residues long. V shed 5 bases and J shed 7 bases, with 18 bases lying between them. The DNA for the CDR3 is TGTGCCAGCAGTCCCCAGGGGGGCGGAAGGGAGCAGTACTTC. This codes for CASSPQGGGREQYF.

The rearrangement links TRBV29-1 to TRBJ2-7; tentative D call: TRBD2 (5 bases). V was trimmed by 5 bases and J by 5 bases, leaving 16 bases between them. CDR3 size: 13 residues. Germline CDR1 reads SQVTM; CDR2 reads ANQGSEA. The CDR3 reads CSVQREDYDEQYF. CDR3 DNA sequence: TGCAGCGTTCAGAGGGAAGATTATGACGAGCAGTACTTC.

This chain links TRBV7-2 with TRBJ2-7; TRBD1 might be the D (6 bases). The germline V gene has CDR1 SGHTA and CDR2 FQGNSA. Trimming pared 1 base from V and 1 base from J, leaving 17 bases between. The CDR3 runs 17 residues. The CDR3: CASSLGAGQPRSYEQYF. The CDR3 DNA is TGTGCCAGCAGCTTAGGGGCTGGACAGCCCCGTTCCTACGAGCAGTACTTC.

The chain joins TRBV24-1 to TRBJ2-2; 7 bases line up with TRBD1. With 1 base clipped from V and 5 bases from J, the junction kept 9 bases outside the gene matches. The CDR3 has 17 residues. Germline V lookup: CDR1 KGHDR, CDR2 SFDVKD. For the CDR3, the DNA is TGTGCCACCAGTGATTTTTATATTACAGGGGCGACCGGGGAGCTGTTTTTT. Residues: CATSDFYITGATGELFF.

This rearrangement joins TRBV24-1 to TRBJ1-1, with unresolved D. Trimming left V 6 bases short and J 1 base short, with 8 bases between. The CDR3 is 13 amino acids. The germline gives CDR1 KGHDR, CDR2 SFDVKD. The CDR3, as DNA: TGTGCCACCAGTTTTGGACCGAACACTGAAGCTTTCTTT. This codes for CATSFGPNTEAFF.

This clonotype was detected ten times or more. J is TRBJ2-5 and V is TRBV5-1; D possibly corresponds to TRBD1 (6 bases). Per germline, CDR1 SGHRS and CDR2 YFSETQ. The V end was cut by 4 bases, the J end by 3 bases, with 16 bases between. The CDR3 covers 15 residues. CDR3 region: CASSLTPGHEETQYF. The CDR3 DNA is TGCGCCAGCAGCCTAACTCCGGGACATGAAGAGACCCAGTACTTC.

This chain uses TRBV20-1 with TRBJ2-7, with D possibly matching TRBD2 (6 bases). Germline V gives CDR1 DFQATT, CDR2 SNEGSKA (reference sequence). The length of the CDR3 is 12 residues. The V and J ends lost 3 bases and 4 bases respectively, with 10 bases between them. The CDR3 loop is CSASGREYEQYF. CDR3 DNA: TGCAGTGCTAGCGGGAGAGAATACGAGCAGTACTTC.

This clonotype was counted between two and nine times. The V gene is TRBV15, the J gene TRBJ2-3, with 7 bases that match TRBD2. The germline gives CDR1 LNHNV, CDR2 YYDKDF (reference sequence). The CDR3 has 15 residues. V trimming: 0 bases; J trimming: 6 bases; junction bases outside the gene matches: 6. The CDR3 DNA is TGTGCCACCAGCAGAGAAACTAGCGTGGGCGATACGCAGTATTTT. Residues: CATSRETSVGDTQYF. Based on the CDR3 plus reference TRBV15 and TRBJ2-3, the full variable domain is DAMVIQNPRYQVTQFGKPVTLSCSQTLNHNVMYWYQQKSSQAPKLLFHYYDKDFNNEADTPDNFQSRRPNTSFCFLDIRSPGLGDTAMYLCATSRETSVGDTQYFGPGTRLTVL.